One and the same sample provided the 32 T cell receptor beta chains below, sequenced in a study of OX40 agonist ivuxolimab in advanced cancers. Clones were read by immunoSEQ multiplex PCR, and TCRdb kept only the in-frame ones, dropping some. The data hold more than 55,000 clones, with 87% observed a single time. The source was CD4+ or CD8+ T cells sorted from blood, collected in a trial of the OX40 agonist ivuxolimab. The receptors shown here come from an adult with an advanced solid tumor such as melanoma, head and neck, liver or kidney cancer.

This chain connects TRBV28 to TRBJ2-3, with D possibly TRBD2 on 5 matching bases. V lost 8 bases to trimming and J lost 7 bases, with 13 bases between them. Germline values: CDR1 MDHEN, CDR2 SYDVKM. The CDR3 is 12 residues long. Written as DNA, the CDR3 is TGTGCCAGCTGTGTTGGACTCAATACGCAGTATTTT. This gives the protein CASCVGLNTQYF.

The chain has TRBV30 and TRBJ1-3; 7 positions agree with TRBD1. The CDR3 runs 14 residues. Trimming took 3 bases from V and 2 from J; bases not matched to a gene: 4. The V gene's germline CDR1 is GTSNPN and CDR2 SVGIG (reference sequence). DNA for the CDR3: TGTGCCTGGAGCGCAGACAGGGCTGGAAACACCATATATTTT. Translating it yields CAWSADRAGNTIYF.

The V call is TRBV7-2, the J call TRBJ1-3, with TRBD1 as a possible D gene (5 bases). V was pared by 1 base and J by 7 bases, with 14 bases between. CDR1 and CDR2 (germline): SGHTA, FQGNSA. The CDR3 length is 15 residues. The CDR3 protein is CASSLDGGTRNTIYF. The DNA for the CDR3 is TGTGCCAGCAGCTTAGACGGGGGAACGCGGAACACCATATATTTT.

The rearrangement joins TRBV6-5 to TRBJ1-2, with D possibly matching TRBD1 (5 bases). Germline V lookup: CDR1 MNHEY, CDR2 SVGAGI. The CDR3 loop spans 15 amino acids. Trimming removed 0 bases from V and 6 bases from J, with 14 bases in between. The CDR3 spells CASSYSDRGQNGYTF. As DNA, the CDR3 is TGTGCCAGCAGTTACTCCGACCGGGGCCAGAATGGCTACACCTTC.

This clone was found once. The rearrangement links TRBV27 to TRBJ2-5; D unresolved. Looked up from germline, CDR1 is MNHEY and CDR2 is SMNVEV (reference sequence). The CDR3 loop spans 15 amino acids. V gave up 6 bases and J gave up 3 bases, with 17 bases separating them. CDR3 sequence reads: CASRPGYDDEETQYF. CDR3 coding DNA: TGTGCCAGCAGGCCTGGGTACGACGATGAAGAGACCCAGTACTTC.

The chain uses TRBV7-3 and TRBJ2-1; no definite D call. With 2 bases removed from V and 5 bases from J, the gap between germline ends came to 7 bases. Per the germline V gene, CDR1 is SGHTA and CDR2 is FQGTGA. CDR3 size: 13 residues. DNA of the CDR3: TGTGCCAGCAGCTTACGGCGGAACAATGAGCAGTTCTTC. Translation: CASSLRRNNEQFF.

This chain connects TRBV5-1 to TRBJ2-1; no clear D. Trimming removed 1 base from V and 7 bases from J, with 9 bases in between. Germline V gene sequence: CDR1 SGHRS, CDR2 YFSETQ. The CDR3 sequence is 13 residues long. This chain's CDR3 is CASSLRPSNEQFF. The CDR3 region has the DNA TGCGCCAGCAGCTTGAGACCGTCGAATGAGCAGTTCTTC.

The V and J genes are TRBV18 and TRBJ1-2, with a weak D call TRBD1 (5 bases). Germline-derived CDR1 and CDR2 are KGHSH and LQKENI. V lost 2 bases and J lost 2, with 6 bases in between. The CDR3 spans 13 residues. The CDR3 DNA reads as TGTGCCAGCTCACCATCAGGGAACTATGGCTACACCTTC. This sequence encodes CASSPSGNYGYTF.

The chain recombines TRBV5-1 with TRBJ2-7; tentative D call: TRBD2 (7 bases). V lost 7 bases and J lost 0, with 17 bases in between. Germline CDR1 is SGHRS and CDR2 is YFSETQ. The length of the CDR3 is 15 residues. CDR3 loop: CASRPRGGASYEQYF. CDR3 nucleotides: TGCGCCAGCCGCCCGAGGGGGGGCGCCTCCTACGAGCAGTACTTC.

The chain has TRBV10-2 and TRBJ1-1; D call uncertain. This CDR3 is built from 15 residues. Trimming shortened V by 7 bases and J by 1 base, and 16 bases separated the two germline ends. CDR1 and CDR2 from the germline V gene are WSHSY and SAAADI. The CDR3 sequence is CASKDLFGRNTEAFF. CDR3 coding DNA: TGCGCCAGCAAGGATTTATTCGGGAGGAACACTGAAGCTTTCTTT.

V is TRBV7-2 and J is TRBJ2-1; 7 bases are shared with TRBD1. The V gene end was trimmed by 1 base and the J gene end by 3 bases; junction bases not matched to a gene: 0. Germline CDR1 reads SGHTA; CDR2 reads FQGNSA. The CDR3 is 14 residues long. The CDR3 spells CASSLDRGYNEQFF. CDR3 sequence (DNA): TGTGCCAGCAGCTTAGACAGGGGCTACAATGAGCAGTTCTTC. Complete variable domain (other parts from reference TRBV7-2 and TRBJ2-1): GAGVSQSPSNKVTEKGKDVELRCDPISGHTALYWYRQSLGQGLEFLIYFQGNSAPDKSGLPSDRFSAERTGGSVSTLTIQRTQQEDSAVYLCASSLDRGYNEQFFGPGTRLTVL.

The CDR3 sequence is CASSRGLAGEAGDEQFF. DNA for the CDR3: TGTGCCAGCAGCCGGGGACTAGCGGGAGAAGCTGGCGATGAGCAGTTCTTC. The chain uses TRBV5-4 and TRBJ2-1, with TRBD2 matching over 14 bases. The CDR3 is 17 amino acids. Germline CDR1 is SGHNT and CDR2 is YYREEE (reference sequence). V dropped 4 bases and J dropped 8; count of bases not matched to a gene: 11.

This chain uses TRBV27 with TRBJ1-6; D is ambiguous. With 4 bases removed from V and 6 bases from J, the gap between germline ends came to 7 bases. The CDR3 is made up of 13 amino acids. The germline CDR1 and CDR2 sequences are MNHEY and SMNVEV (reference sequence). DNA for the CDR3: TGTGCCAGCAGTTCCCGGTTTAATTCACCCCTCCACTTT. Translation gives CASSSRFNSPLHF.

This chain uses TRBV6-1 with TRBJ1-4; 9 bases line up with TRBD1. Germline assignment: CDR1 MNHNS and CDR2 SASEGT. The CDR3 consists of 14 residues. After removal of 6 bases from V and 11 bases from J, the junction contained 10 bases not matched to a gene. CDR3 DNA: TGTGCCAGCAGGGGCGGGACAGGGAATAGGAAACTGTTTTTT. Translated, it gives CASRGGTGNRKLFF.

The rearrangement links TRBV30 to TRBJ2-1; the D gene is possibly TRBD2 (6 bases). The germline gives CDR1 GTSNPN, CDR2 SVGIG (reference sequence). Between the trimmed V and J ends, which lost 2 bases and 2 bases, there was a span of 13 bases. The CDR3 consists of 15 residues. This CDR3 reads CAWSFPGVTYNEQFF. The CDR3 nucleotides read TGTGCCTGGAGTTTTCCGGGAGTCACCTACAATGAGCAGTTCTTC. Using reference TRBV30 and TRBJ2-1 for the parts outside the CDR3, the full variable domain is SQTIHQWPATLVQPVGSPLSLECTVEGTSNPNLYWYRQAAGRGLQLLFYSVGIGQISSEVPQNLSASRPQDRQFILSSKKLLLSDSGFYLCAWSFPGVTYNEQFFGPGTRLTVL.

The V gene is TRBV15, the J gene TRBJ2-7, with D hard to call. CDR1 is LNHNV and CDR2 is YYDKDF in the germline V gene (reference sequence). This CDR3 is built from 15 residues. Trimming took 0 bases from V and 6 from J, leaving 15 bases between them. The CDR3 here is CATSRDGSLFSEQYF. CDR3 DNA sequence: TGTGCCACCAGCAGAGACGGATCGTTGTTTTCCGAGCAGTACTTC.

V is TRBV5-4 and J is TRBJ2-5, with D maybe TRBD2 (5 bases). The CDR3 contains 17 residues. Germline values: CDR1 SGHNT, CDR2 YYREEE (reference sequence). V was cut by 0 bases and J by 3 bases, with 18 bases left in between. Here the CDR3 DNA reads TGTGCCAGCAGCTTGGATAGAGGGTGGGATCGAGAAGAGACCCAGTACTTC. Translated: CASSLDRGWDREETQYF.

The DNA of the CDR3 is TGTGCCAGCACTGGGACTAGCGGGAGTTGGGAGACCCAGTACTTC. Its translation: CASTGTSGSWETQYF. The chain is built from TRBV6-1 and TRBJ2-5; 14 positions agree with TRBD2. Germline assignment: CDR1 MNHNS and CDR2 SASEGT. V lost 7 bases and J lost 5; bases outside the gene matches: 6. The CDR3 extends over 15 amino acids.

The gene calls are TRBV28 and TRBJ2-7; no clear D gene. Trimming took off 8 bases at V and 4 bases at J, with 21 bases between the two ends. There are 15 residues in the CDR3. The germline V gene has CDR1 MDHEN and CDR2 SYDVKM. Here the CDR3 reads CASRIPKREMYEQYF. The DNA of the CDR3 is TGTGCCAGCCGAATTCCTAAGCGTGAGATGTACGAGCAGTACTTC.

The gene calls are TRBV29-1 and TRBJ2-1, with 7 bases fitting TRBD1. This CDR3 comprises 13 residues. Losses at the gene ends were 7 bases for V and 0 bases for J; bases not matched to a gene: 3. Germline V gene sequence: CDR1 SQVTM, CDR2 ANQGSEA. CDR3 sequence: CSAGQDSYNEQFF. The CDR3 nucleotides read TGCAGCGCCGGACAGGACTCCTACAATGAGCAGTTCTTC.

V and J are TRBV14 and TRBJ1-4; D ambiguous. The CDR3 sequence is 16 residues long. V lost 4 bases and J 2 bases, leaving 14 bases between the germline ends. The germline gives CDR1 SGHDN, CDR2 FVKESK. CDR3 in amino acids: CASSPGPGSTNEKLFF. CDR3 coding DNA: TGTGCCAGCAGCCCAGGCCCGGGGAGTACTAATGAAAAACTGTTTTTT.

The gene calls are TRBV11-2 and TRBJ1-1; possibly TRBD1 for D (6 bases). The CDR3 spans 14 residues. CDR1 and CDR2 from the germline V gene are SGHAT and FQNNGV. Trimming cost V 7 bases and J 10 bases, with 22 bases left between them. CDR3 coding DNA: TGTGCCAGCACCTACTCTCGGGGGGCGATAGGAGCTTTCTTT. The encoded protein is CASTYSRGAIGAFF.

The CDR3 loop reads CASSLWGTHRDNEQFF. The DNA of the CDR3 is TGTGCCAGCAGCTTATGGGGCACCCACAGGGACAATGAGCAGTTCTTC. The chain combines TRBV7-9 with TRBJ2-1; tentative D call: TRBD1 (6 bases). V was trimmed by 2 bases and J by 5 bases, leaving 16 bases between them. Germline V CDR1 and CDR2: SEHNR, FQNEAQ (reference sequence). CDR3 size: 16 residues.

The rearrangement uses TRBV6-1 and TRBJ1-3; a possible D gene is TRBD1 (6 bases). In germline, CDR1 is MNHNS, CDR2 SASEGT. This CDR3 comprises 12 residues. The CDR3 here is CGHRDSGNTIYF. The CDR3 bases are TGTGGCCACAGGGACTCTGGAAACACCATATATTTT.

The CDR3, as DNA: TGTGCCAGCAGCCCCCGCTCGGACAGGGACGAGCAGTTCTTC. Protein sequence: CASSPRSDRDEQFF. The chain couples TRBV7-9 to TRBJ2-1; TRBD1 aligns across 8 bases. Losses at the gene ends were 5 bases for V and 10 bases for J; bases not matched to a gene: 10. There are 14 residues in the CDR3. The germline CDR1 and CDR2 sequences are SEHNR and FQNEAQ (reference sequence).

This clone occurred a few times. The rearrangement uses TRBV7-3 and TRBJ2-1, with no clear D. The CDR3 extends over 14 amino acids. Trimming cost V 1 base and J 5 bases, with 9 bases left between them. Germline V gene sequence: CDR1 SGHTA, CDR2 FQGTGA. The CDR3 protein is CASSLNPINNEQFF. The CDR3 coding sequence is TGTGCCAGCAGCTTAAACCCAATAAACAATGAGCAGTTCTTC.

V and J are TRBV4-2 and TRBJ2-3, with D uncertain. CDR1 and CDR2 (germline): LGHNA, YNFKEQ. Trimming stripped 0 bases from V and 2 bases from J, with 9 bases between. This CDR3 is 15 amino acids long. DNA for the CDR3: TGTGCCAGCAGCCAAGAAGGCGTACCCACAGATACGCAGTATTTT. This translates into CASSQEGVPTDTQYF.

In regard to this clone: Its ends do not fully match the called genes, so a read error is possible. The chain joins TRBV30 to TRBJ2-2; 7 bases fit TRBD2. This CDR3 has 11 amino acids. Germline CDR1 and CDR2: GTSNPN and SVGIG (reference sequence). Here the CDR3 reads CAGRESRELFF. DNA for the CDR3: TGTGCCGGGAGGGAGTCAAGGGAGCTGTTTTTT.

The J gene is TRBJ2-2, the V gene TRBV11-2, with D unresolved. This CDR3 is built from 14 residues. The germline CDR1 and CDR2 sequences are SGHAT and FQNNGV. The ends were cut back, 5 bases at V and 6 bases at J, with 13 bases in the middle. The CDR3 sequence: CASSPKWMAGELFF. The CDR3 DNA follows: TGTGCCAGCAGCCCAAAATGGATGGCCGGGGAGCTGTTTTTT.

The chain combines TRBV11-3 with TRBJ2-7, with D perhaps TRBD2 (6 bases). Deletions cut 5 bases from V and 0 bases from J, with 11 bases between. CDR3 length equals 14 residues. Looked up from germline, CDR1 is SGHNT and CDR2 is YENEEA. In nucleotides, the CDR3 is TGTGCCAGCAGCGTCCTGGGGGGCTCCTACGAGCAGTACTTC. Translation gives CASSVLGGSYEQYF. The full variable domain, with the rest looked up from reference TRBV11-3 and TRBJ2-7, is EAGVVQSPRYKIIEKKQPVAFWCNPISGHNTLYWYLQNLGQGPELLIRYENEEAVDDSQLPKDRFSAERLKGVDSTLKIQPAELGDSAVYLCASSVLGGSYEQYFGPGTRLTVT.

The rearrangement uses TRBV7-9 and TRBJ2-7; D is unclear. The CDR3 is made up of 14 amino acids. Germline CDR1 is SEHNR and CDR2 is FQNEAQ (reference sequence). Deletions cut 0 bases from V and 2 bases from J, with 8 bases between. In DNA form, the CDR3 reads TGTGCCAGCAGCTTAGCACAGCCACCCTACGAGCAGTACTTC. This encodes CASSLAQPPYEQYF.

This sequence joins TRBV14 and TRBJ1-4; 10 bases agree with TRBD1. This CDR3 comprises 22 residues. Germline V gene data show CDR1 as SGHDN and CDR2 as FVKESK. The ends lost 0 bases at V and 8 bases at J; junction bases unmatched: 24. The CDR3 DNA follows: TGTGCCAGCAGCCAAGAGCCGACGATTCGGACAGGGGGTTTTTCGGTTGGAGAAAAACTGTTTTTT. Translation gives CASSQEPTIRTGGFSVGEKLFF.